Listed below are T cell receptor beta chains from one sample, sequenced in a study of control samples from healthy donors and cancer patients. Repertoires were generated with immunoSEQ multiplex PCR, while TCRdb's copy carries only in-frame clones and drops some. The repertoire holds some 40,000 clones, with about 83% as singletons. Sequenced: PBMCs. These receptors all stem from a woman aged 60 to 75 with lung cancer. CDR3s include the opening cysteine and the closing phenylalanine or tryptophan. The D gene is left open where the match is weak. For some rows the clone size is stated as once, few or many, or as a class when expanded; others skip it.

V gene: TRBV11-3; clone size: -; J gene: TRBJ1-1; D gene: -; CDR3 length: 14; CDR3 protein: CASSPGLMNTEAFF; CDR3 DNA: TGTGCCAGCAGCCCTGGCCTCATGAACACTGAAGCTTTCTTT
V gene: TRBV29-1; clone size: -; J gene: TRBJ1-1; D gene: -; CDR3 length: 14; CDR3 protein: CSVEASGRVTEAFF; CDR3 DNA: TGCAGCGTTGAAGCGTCGGGTAGGGTTACTGAAGCTTTCTTT
V gene: TRBV11-1; clone size: few; J gene: TRBJ1-4; D gene: TRBD1; CDR3 length: 16; CDR3 protein: CASSLNTGQANEKLFF; CDR3 DNA: TGTGCCAGCAGCTTAAATACGGGACAGGCTAATGAAAAACTGTTTTTT
V gene: TRBV7-9; clone size: once; J gene: TRBJ2-1; D gene: TRBD1; CDR3 length: 16; CDR3 protein: CASSLDRGVTYNEQFF; CDR3 DNA: TGTGCCAGCAGCTTAGACAGGGGAGTAACCTACAATGAGCAGTTCTTC
V gene: TRBV7-9; clone size: -; J gene: TRBJ2-7; D gene: -; CDR3 length: 14; CDR3 protein: CASSPWDRSYEQYF; CDR3 DNA: TGTGCCAGCAGCCCGTGGGACCGATCCTACGAGCAGTACTTC
V gene: TRBV7-3; clone size: once; J gene: TRBJ2-3; D gene: TRBD2; CDR3 length: 14; CDR3 protein: CASAGGLGTDTQYF; CDR3 DNA: TGTGCCAGCGCGGGGGGGCTCGGGACAGATACGCAGTATTTT
V gene: TRBV3-1/TRBV3-2; clone size: -; J gene: TRBJ1-2; D gene: TRBD1; CDR3 length: 17; CDR3 protein: CASSQLRGTGRHYGYTF; CDR3 DNA: TGTGCCAGCAGCCAATTACGAGGGACAGGGAGGCACTATGGCTACACCTTC
V gene: TRBV12-3/TRBV12-4; clone size: few; J gene: TRBJ1-1; D gene: -; CDR3 length: 12; CDR3 protein: CASSQPGVQAFF; CDR3 DNA: TGTGCCAGCAGTCAACCCGGGGTCCAAGCTTTCTTT
V gene: TRBV11-3; clone size: -; J gene: TRBJ2-1; D gene: -; CDR3 length: 14; CDR3 protein: CASSLGAEGNEQFF; CDR3 DNA: TGTGCCAGCAGCTTAGGAGCGGAGGGGAATGAGCAGTTCTTC
V gene: TRBV19; clone size: -; J gene: TRBJ1-5; D gene: -; CDR3 length: 15; CDR3 protein: CASSIEGLKHQPQHF; CDR3 DNA: TGTGCCAGTAGTATTGAGGGGTTGAAGCATCAGCCCCAGCATTTT
V gene: TRBV30; clone size: -; J gene: TRBJ1-5; D gene: TRBD1; CDR3 length: 16; CDR3 protein: CAWTPLGQGSNQPQHF; CDR3 DNA: TGTGCCTGGACCCCGCTCGGACAGGGAAGCAATCAGCCCCAGCATTTT
V gene: TRBV2; clone size: -; J gene: TRBJ2-5; D gene: -; CDR3 length: 13; CDR3 protein: CASTPSPERAQYF; CDR3 DNA: TGTGCCAGCACCCCGTCGCCGGAGCGAGCCCAGTACTTC
V gene: TRBV7-9; clone size: -; J gene: TRBJ2-5; D gene: -; CDR3 length: 13; CDR3 protein: CASSFNEKETQYF; CDR3 DNA: TGTGCCAGCAGCTTTAACGAAAAAGAGACCCAGTACTTC
V gene: TRBV11-3; clone size: -; J gene: TRBJ1-1; D gene: -; CDR3 length: 13; CDR3 protein: CASSLAAGLDAFF; CDR3 DNA: TGTGCCAGCAGCTTAGCAGCGGGACTCGACGCTTTCTTT
V gene: TRBV6-6; clone size: -; J gene: TRBJ1-2; D gene: -; CDR3 length: 13; CDR3 protein: CASSYPPGYGYTF; CDR3 DNA: TGTGCCAGCAGTTACCCGCCGGGCTATGGCTACACCTTC
V gene: TRBV6-1; clone size: once; J gene: TRBJ1-5; D gene: -; CDR3 length: 14; CDR3 protein: CASSDGILRQPQHF; CDR3 DNA: TGTGCCAGCAGTGACGGGATTCTTCGTCAGCCCCAGCATTTT
V gene: TRBV5-5; clone size: -; J gene: TRBJ2-1; D gene: TRBD2; CDR3 length: 18; CDR3 protein: CASSFDYSGTSGRNEQFF; CDR3 DNA: TGTGCCAGCAGCTTCGACTATTCCGGGACTAGCGGGAGGAATGAGCAGTTCTTC
V gene: TRBV7-6; clone size: -; J gene: TRBJ1-5; D gene: -; CDR3 length: 16; CDR3 protein: CASSLSPRGGNQPQHF; CDR3 DNA: TGTGCCAGCAGCTTAAGTCCACGGGGGGGCAATCAGCCCCAGCATTTT
V gene: TRBV5-4; clone size: -; J gene: TRBJ1-1; D gene: -; CDR3 length: 13; CDR3 protein: CASSYDRYGKAFF; CDR3 DNA: TGTGCCAGCAGCTACGACAGGTACGGGAAAGCTTTCTTT
V gene: TRBV10-3; clone size: -; J gene: TRBJ2-7; D gene: TRBD1; CDR3 length: 14; CDR3 protein: CAISTGQGTYEQYF; CDR3 DNA: TGTGCCATCAGTACGGGACAGGGGACCTACGAGCAGTACTTC
V gene: TRBV12-3/TRBV12-4; clone size: once; J gene: TRBJ2-1; D gene: TRBD2; CDR3 length: 12; CDR3 protein: CASRSGGLEQFF; CDR3 DNA: TGTGCCAGCAGAAGCGGGGGTCTTGAGCAGTTCTTC
V gene: TRBV9; clone size: -; J gene: TRBJ2-3; D gene: -; CDR3 length: 13; CDR3 protein: CASSFGTTDTQYF; CDR3 DNA: TGTGCCAGCAGCTTCGGCACCACAGATACGCAGTATTTT